What follows are 9 T cell receptor beta chains derived from one specimen sequenced in a study of blood T cell repertoires in COVID-19. The method was immunoSEQ multiplex PCR; TCRdb's version includes in-frame clones alone and lacks a portion of them. The sample gives 150,000 or so clones, over 75% of which show up once; 0.6% to 0.7% is in the top ten. Input material: peripheral blood. The receptors originated from a man in his fifties or sixties with COVID-19, enrolled during active disease.

This chain connects TRBV19 to TRBJ1-3, with 9 bases matching TRBD1. The CDR3 covers 17 residues. Germline V gives CDR1 LNHDA, CDR2 SQIVND (reference sequence). Germline trimming cut 7 bases from V and 9 bases from J; bases unmatched to any gene: 19. CDR3 amino acids: CASTLPGQGLFDGTIYF. For the CDR3, the DNA is TGTGCCAGTACCTTACCGGGACAGGGACTCTTTGATGGCACCATATATTTT. The entire variable domain, with the rest obtained from reference TRBV19 and TRBJ1-3, is as follows: DGGITQSPKYLFRKEGQNVTLSCEQNLNHDAMYWYRQDPGQGLRLIYYSQIVNDFQKGDIAEGYSVSREKKESFPLTVTSAQKNPTAFYLCASTLPGQGLFDGTIYFGEGSWLTVV.

The rearrangement links TRBV6-2 or TRBV6-3 to TRBJ1-2; 10 positions agree with TRBD1. CDR3 length equals 15 residues. Germline V CDR1 and CDR2: MNHEY, SVGEGT. Germline trimming cut 2 bases from V and 8 bases from J; bases unmatched to any gene: 8. The CDR3 loop reads CASSYGTGAPRGYTF. The CDR3 DNA reads TGTGCCAGCAGTTACGGGACAGGGGCCCCTCGGGGCTACACCTTC.

V is TRBV9 and J is TRBJ2-3; 8 positions match TRBD2. CDR3 length: 18 amino acids. Germline trimming cut 4 bases from V and 5 bases from J; bases unmatched to any gene: 18. Germline CDR1 is SGDLS and CDR2 is YYNGEE. The CDR3 sequence is CASSPPPGLGGRRDTQYF. The CDR3 nucleotides read TGTGCCAGCAGCCCTCCTCCGGGACTAGGAGGGAGACGAGATACGCAGTATTTT.

The gene calls are TRBV3-1 (or the pseudogene TRBV3-2) and TRBJ2-7, with 12 nucleotides matching TRBD2. The junction had 6 bases not matched to a gene; V was cut back by 3 bases and J by 0 bases. CDR1 is LGHDT, CDR2 YNNKEL, per germline (reference sequence). The CDR3 is made up of 17 amino acids. The CDR3 DNA is TGTGCCAGCAGCCAGGGAGGGACTAGCGGGCGCTCCTACGAGCAGTACTTC. As protein: CASSQGGTSGRSYEQYF.

The V call is TRBV5-1, the J call TRBJ1-5, with 9 positions matching TRBD1. Germline values: CDR1 SGHRS, CDR2 YFSETQ. This CDR3 is 17 amino acids long. V was clipped by 3 bases and J by 1 base; unmatched bases: 8. CDR3 sequence: CASSSGQGDFSNQPQHF. The CDR3 nucleotides are TGCGCCAGCAGCTCGGGACAGGGCGACTTCAGCAATCAGCCCCAGCATTTT.

The CDR3 DNA reads as TGTGCCAGTAGTAATCAGGGGAACACTGAAGCTTTCTTT. It specifies CASSNQGNTEAFF. The V call is TRBV19, the J call TRBJ1-1, with a weak D call TRBD1 (5 bases). The V and J ends lost 4 bases and 1 base respectively, with 7 bases between them. Germline values: CDR1 LNHDA, CDR2 SQIVND (reference sequence). The CDR3 extends over 13 amino acids.

This chain connects TRBV9 to TRBJ1-1, with D tentatively TRBD1 (5 bases). The CDR3 runs to 14 residues. V was clipped by 2 bases and J by 2 bases, with 10 bases between them. The V gene's germline CDR1 is SGDLS and CDR2 YYNGEE. CDR3 in DNA: TGTGCCAGCAGCGTCCCAGGGTTAAACACTGAAGCTTTCTTT. This encodes CASSVPGLNTEAFF.

The V and J genes are TRBV14 and TRBJ2-7; D might be TRBD1 (6 bases). V lost 5 bases and J lost 1, with 15 bases in between. There are 15 residues in the CDR3. Germline V lookup: CDR1 SGHDN, CDR2 FVKESK. CDR3 in amino acids: CASSSRQATSYEQYF. CDR3 nucleotides: TGTGCCAGCAGCTCCAGACAGGCGACGTCCTACGAGCAGTACTTC.

Points on this clone: Other nucleotide sequences in the sample specify the same CDR3. V gene TRBV7-2 combines with J gene TRBJ1-2; no definite D call. Germline CDR1 SGHTA, CDR2 FQGNSA. V dropped 1 base and J dropped 0 bases, with 6 bases sitting between them. The CDR3 spans 14 residues. CDR3 residues: CASSLGGSNYGYTF. DNA for the CDR3: TGTGCCAGCAGCTTAGGAGGATCTAACTATGGCTACACCTTC.